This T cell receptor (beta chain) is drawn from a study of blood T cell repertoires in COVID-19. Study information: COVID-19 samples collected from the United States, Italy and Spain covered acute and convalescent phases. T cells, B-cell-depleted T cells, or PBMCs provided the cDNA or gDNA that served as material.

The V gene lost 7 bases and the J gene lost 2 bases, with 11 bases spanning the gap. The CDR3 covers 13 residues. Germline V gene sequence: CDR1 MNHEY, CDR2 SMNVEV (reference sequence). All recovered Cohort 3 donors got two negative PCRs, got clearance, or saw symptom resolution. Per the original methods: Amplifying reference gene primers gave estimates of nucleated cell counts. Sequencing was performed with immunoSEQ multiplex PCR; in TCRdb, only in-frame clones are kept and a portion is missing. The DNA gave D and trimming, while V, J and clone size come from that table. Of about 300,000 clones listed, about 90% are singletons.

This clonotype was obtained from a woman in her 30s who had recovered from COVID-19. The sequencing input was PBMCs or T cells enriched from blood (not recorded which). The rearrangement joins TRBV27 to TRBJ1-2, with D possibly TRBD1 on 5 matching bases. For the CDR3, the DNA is TGTGCCAGCAAGGGGAACAACAACTATGGCTACACCTTC. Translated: CASKGNNNYGYTF.